The TCR beta chain described here comes from a study of neurological immune-mediated disorders. This clonotype was counted at least ten times. Its antigen is currently unknown. The V gene's germline CDR1 is SNHLY and CDR2 FYNNEI. The CDR3 has 13 amino acids. V lost 4 bases to trimming and J lost 7 bases; unmatched junction nucleotides: 5. Study-level points and caveats: The greatest TCR clonal expansion occurred in HTLV-1-associated myelopathy and the least in multiple sclerosis, which fell below healthy controls. None of the CDR3 amino acid sequences of expanded clones were shared across subjects, and this suggested private repertoires in all groups.

With 10-nucleotide random UMIs, 5'RACE was used to make the cDNA. TCRdb used MiXCR to reprocess the 5' RACE reads, holding one entry per CDR3 protein. The table lists approximately 30,000 distinct CDR3 sequences, around a fifth of them singletons. Healthy control samples came from blood bank volunteers in Maryland, USA. This sequence was found in a woman aged 60-70 years in good health. The J gene is TRBJ2-5, the V gene TRBV2; 8 nucleotides agree with TRBD2. Source material: PBMCs. The CDR3: CASSGGLEGTQYF. Written as DNA, the CDR3 is TGTGCCAGCAGTGGGGGACTAGAAGGGACCCAGTACTTC.